This is a list of T cell receptor beta chains from one sample in a study of tumor-infiltrating T cells and Merkel cell polyomavirus. TCRdb keeps only in-frame clones here, not all; method: immunoSEQ multiplex PCR. The sample lists roughly 3,000 clones, roughly 86% occurring once. The specimen sequenced was tumor tissue. These receptors came from a man aged 50 to 59 with Merkel cell carcinoma. Each CDR3 is given with its conserved first and last residue. D genes are given only for firm matches. Clone size is given for some rows only: seen once, a few or many times, or a class if the clone is expanded.

>TRBJ1-1|TRBV7-8|NA|NA
TGTGCCAGCAGCTTTTTCGGAGGGTGGGCCGACACTGAAGCTTTCTTT
CASSFFGGWADTEAFF
>TRBJ1-2|TRBV11-2|NA|TRBD1
TGTGCCAGCACCCCATGGAGGGGACAGAGTCAGAATGGCTACACCTTC
CASTPWRGQSQNGYTF
>TRBJ2-4|TRBV10-3|NA|TRBD1
TGTGCCATCAGCGGGGACAGGGGAGCCAAAAACATTCAGTACTTC
CAISGDRGAKNIQYF
>TRBJ2-3|TRBV10-3|NA|TRBD2
TGTGCCAGCAGAAGGACTAGCGGGGGACGCACAGATACGCAGTATTTT
CASRRTSGGRTDTQYF
>TRBJ2-7|TRBV4-1|NA|NA
TGCGCCAGCAGCCCAAGACAGGAGACCTACGAGCAGTACTTC
CASSPRQETYEQYF
>TRBJ2-5|TRBV13|NA|NA
TGTGCCAGCAGCCACCAGGACAGCCCAGAGACCCAGTACTTC
CASSHQDSPETQYF
>TRBJ1-1|TRBV7-9|NA|NA
TGTGCCAGCAGCCAGGACATCTACATTGAAGCTTTCTTT
CASSQDIYIEAFF
>TRBJ2-1|TRBV5-1|NA|TRBD2
TGCGCCAGCAGCTTGTGGGCAACGGGACTAGCGGGGGAGGAGTACAATGAGCAGTTCTTC
CASSLWATGLAGEEYNEQFF
>TRBJ2-2|TRBV11-2|NA|TRBD1
TGTGCCAGCAGCACAGGGGGGTTGGGCGGGGAGCTGTTTTTT
CASSTGGLGGELFF
>TRBJ1-3|TRBV6-1|NA|TRBD1
TGTGCCAGCAGTGAAAGGGACAGGGCGAACCCTCCTGGAAACACCATATATTTT
CASSERDRANPPGNTIYF
>TRBJ1-3|TRBV6-5|NA|TRBD1
TGTGCCAGCAGCCCGGACAGGGTATCCGGAAACACCATATATTTT
CASSPDRVSGNTIYF
>TRBJ2-2|TRBV11-3|NA|NA
TGTGCCAGCAGCTTAATGCGCCCCTCAGGGCCGAGAACCGGGGAGCTGTTTTTT
CASSLMRPSGPRTGELFF
>TRBJ2-6|TRBV13|NA|TRBD1
TGTGCCAGCAGCTTAGGGACAGGGGCTGGGGCCAACGTCCTGACTTTC
CASSLGTGAGANVLTF
>TRBJ2-3|TRBV7-9|NA|TRBD2
TGTGCCAGCAGCTTAGGGGCGGGGGATACAGATACGCAGTATTTT
CASSLGAGDTDTQYF
>TRBJ2-5|TRBV7-9|NA|TRBD2
TGTGCCAGCAGCCCGACTAGCGGGGGACAACCCCAGTACTTC
CASSPTSGGQPQYF
>TRBJ1-1|TRBV7-2|NA|TRBD1
TGTGCCAGCAGCTTAGATTTTGGGACAGGTCGGGCTGAAGCTTTCTTT
CASSLDFGTGRAEAFF
>TRBJ2-2|TRBV5-4|NA|TRBD2
TGTGCCAGCAGCTTGTTTCGGACTAGCGGGGGGAACACCGGGGAGCTGTTTTTT
CASSLFRTSGGNTGELFF
>TRBJ1-2|TRBV7-9|NA|NA
TGTGCCAGCAGCTTAGTTGGGGGCGCCGGTGGCTACACCTTC
CASSLVGGAGGYTF
>TRBJ1-2|TRBV5-4|NA|NA
TGTGCCAGCCGCGTCCAGGGAACTCTCTATGGCTACACCTTC
CASRVQGTLYGYTF
>TRBJ1-2|TRBV11-2|NA|NA
TGTGCCAGCAGACGGGTTCGAAGATTTGGCTACACCTTC
CASRRVRRFGYTF
>TRBJ1-4|TRBV4-3|NA|TRBD1
TGCGCCAGCAGCCAAGTCCCTCCAGGGGGAGGTGAAAAACTGTTTTTT
CASSQVPPGGGEKLFF
>TRBJ1-2|TRBV10-1|once|TRBD1
TGCGCCAGCAGGACAGGGAACTATGGCTACACCTTC
CASRTGNYGYTF
>TRBJ1-2|TRBV19|NA|TRBD1
TGTGCCATCTGGACAGGGGGCTATGGCTACACCTTC
CAIWTGGYGYTF
>TRBJ2-1|TRBV10-3|NA|NA
TGTGCCATCAGTGAAGGGGTGGATGAGCAGTTCTTC
CAISEGVDEQFF
>TRBJ1-2|TRBV4-3|NA|NA
TGCGCCAGCAACACACAGGCGGTGTCACGTTATGGCTACACCTTC
CASNTQAVSRYGYTF
>TRBJ2-1|TRBV2|NA|NA
TGTGCCAGCATTAGTCAGGGTTGGAATGAGCAGTTCTTC
CASISQGWNEQFF
>TRBJ2-6|TRBV4-1|NA|NA
TGCGCCAGCAGCCAAGAAACGGCGGCCTACTCTGGGGCCAACGTCCTGACTTTC
CASSQETAAYSGANVLTF
>TRBJ1-5|TRBV18|NA|NA
TGTGCCAGCTCACCAGTGGCAGAAGATCAGCCCCAGCATTTT
CASSPVAEDQPQHF
>TRBJ1-2|TRBV7-2|once|NA
TGTGCCAGCAATTCAGGCTACTATGGCTACACCTTC
CASNSGYYGYTF
>TRBJ1-2|TRBV18|NA|TRBD1
TGTGCCAGCTCACCCCCGACAGGGAGGTATGGCTACACCTTC
CASSPPTGRYGYTF
>TRBJ1-5|TRBV2|NA|TRBD1
TGTGCCAGCAGTATATCAAGGACAGGGGGCAGGGTAGATCAGCCCCAGCATTTT
CASSISRTGGRVDQPQHF
>TRBJ2-5|TRBV7-2|NA|NA
TGTGCCAGCAGCAGAGTGCAGGGGTTGAAGACCCAGTACTTC
CASSRVQGLKTQYF
>TRBJ2-5|TRBV29-1|NA|NA
TGCAGCGTTGCTGGTCAGGGAGAGACCCAGTACTTC
CSVAGQGETQYF
>TRBJ1-1|TRBV4-1|NA|NA
TGCGCCAGCAGCCAAGATCCGGCGGACACTGAAGCTTTCTTT
CASSQDPADTEAFF
>TRBJ1-1|TRBV19|few|NA
TGTGCCAGTAGTATAGGAGGTGGAAACACTGAAGCTTTCTTT
CASSIGGGNTEAFF
>TRBJ1-5|TRBV28|NA|TRBD1
TGTGCCAGCAGTCTTACAGGGGGCTCCAATCAGCCCCAGCATTTT
CASSLTGGSNQPQHF
>TRBJ2-5|TRBV15|NA|NA
TGTGCCACCAGCAGAGAAGCGGAAGAGACCCAGTACTTC
CATSREAEETQYF
>TRBJ2-2|TRBV4-2|few|TRBD2
TGTGCCAGCAGCCGTAGGACCGGGACTAGCGGTACCGGGGAGCTGTTTTTT
CASSRRTGTSGTGELFF
>TRBJ2-2|TRBV2|NA|NA
TGTGCCAGCAGCGCCCGCCCGACAGCCTTCGGGGAGCTGTTTTTT
CASSARPTAFGELFF
>TRBJ2-1|TRBV7-9|NA|TRBD2
TGTGCCAGCAGCTCCGGGGGGGCCTATGAGCAGTTCTTC
CASSSGGAYEQFF
>TRBJ2-1|TRBV10-1|NA|TRBD2
TGCGCCAGCAGTGAGTCCCCTAGCGGGGGCTGGGAGCAGTTCTTC
CASSESPSGGWEQFF
>TRBJ2-1|TRBV14|NA|TRBD2
TGTGCCAGCAGCCGGCTAGCGGGGTCCCGTTTCAATGAGCAGTTCTTC
CASSRLAGSRFNEQFF